Each of the 15 T cell receptor beta chains below was sequenced from the same sample in a study of blood T cell repertoires in COVID-19 (dated by TCRdb to about 2020). Libraries were made using the immunoSEQ multiplex PCR assay. Not all clones reach the TCRdb copy of this immuneACCESS table, which keeps in-frame sequences only. Checked studies attribute under half of the gap to unresolved V genes and leave the rest unexplained. Across this sample there are some 220,000 clones, with 82% seen only once. Over 4% of the sample comes from the top ten. Sequencing was performed on peripheral blood. The receptors originated from a woman in her 70s with COVID-19, enrolled during active disease.

V and J are TRBV4-3 and TRBJ2-7; D may be TRBD2 (6 bases). In germline, CDR1 is LGHNA, CDR2 YSLEER. This CDR3 contains 13 residues. Trimming pared 4 bases from V and 7 bases from J, leaving 14 bases between. The chain's CDR3 is CASSLLRAGEQYF. The DNA for the CDR3 is TGCGCCAGCAGCCTTCTAAGGGCGGGGGAGCAGTACTTC.

This rearrangement joins TRBV12-3 or TRBV12-4 to TRBJ2-7; no firm D call. V was cut by 4 bases and J by 0 bases, with 4 bases left in between. CDR3 length equals 12 residues. The CDR3 loop is CASSSLSYEQYF. In nucleotides, the CDR3 is TGTGCCAGCAGTTCCCTCTCCTACGAGCAGTACTTC.

This clone was observed a handful of times. The chain recombines TRBV6-5 with TRBJ2-1, with 9 bases aligning to TRBD1. CDR1 and CDR2 (germline): MNHEY, SVGAGI. V gave up 4 bases and J gave up 3 bases; unmatched junction bases: 4. The length of the CDR3 is 15 residues. Here the CDR3 DNA reads TGTGCCAGCAGTTGGGACAGGGCCAACTACAATGAGCAGTTCTTC. Amino acids: CASSWDRANYNEQFF.

This clone appeared a single time. V is TRBV19 and J is TRBJ2-2, with TRBD1 matching 7 bases. V gave up 5 bases and J gave up 1 base; unmatched junction bases: 13. The germline V gene encodes CDR1 LNHDA and CDR2 SQIVND (reference sequence). There are 18 residues in the CDR3. This CDR3 reads CASSSPGTARKNTGELFF. Written as DNA, the CDR3 is TGTGCCAGTAGTTCGCCTGGGACAGCTCGAAAGAACACCGGGGAGCTGTTTTTT.

This chain links TRBV24-1 with TRBJ1-5, with D uncertain. There are 15 residues in the CDR3. V dropped 4 bases and J dropped 0 bases, with 9 bases sitting between them. Germline CDR1 reads KGHDR; CDR2 reads SFDVKD. The CDR3 nucleotides are TGTGCCACCAGTGACCCAAACTATAGCAATCAGCCCCAGCATTTT. It codes for CATSDPNYSNQPQHF.

This rearrangement joins TRBV30 to TRBJ1-1; possible D gene TRBD1, 6 bases. Germline CDR1 is GTSNPN and CDR2 is SVGIG (reference sequence). The CDR3 covers 11 residues. V lost 4 bases to trimming and J lost 5 bases, with 8 bases between them. The CDR3 bases are TGTGCCTGGATCAGGGGAACTGAAGCTTTCTTT. Protein sequence: CAWIRGTEAFF.

This clone was seen a handful of times. This chain uses TRBV5-5 with TRBJ2-1, with a weak D call TRBD2 (6 bases). Germline V gene lookup returns CDR1 SGHKS and CDR2 YYEKEE (reference sequence). The CDR3 has 13 amino acids. V was cut by 4 bases and J by 5 bases, with 10 bases left in between. CDR3 amino acids: CASSPDYNNEQFF. CDR3 nucleotides: TGTGCCAGCAGCCCGGACTACAACAATGAGCAGTTCTTC.

The rearrangement uses TRBV28 and TRBJ1-6; 7 bases map to TRBD1. The V segment lost 3 bases and the J segment 5 bases; nucleotides outside the gene matches: 10. CDR3 length equals 17 residues. The germline CDR1 and CDR2 sequences are MDHEN and SYDVKM. CDR3 nucleotide sequence: TGTGCCAGCAGTTTTGGGGGACAGACGGGAGATAATTCACCCCTCCACTTT. This sequence encodes CASSFGGQTGDNSPLHF.

This chain connects TRBV3-1 (or the pseudogene TRBV3-2) to TRBJ2-2; D remains ambiguous. Germline assignment: CDR1 LGHDT and CDR2 YNNKEL (reference sequence). The germline V and J ends were trimmed by 6 bases and 1 base, with 9 bases remaining between them. The CDR3 sequence is 14 residues long. The DNA for the CDR3 is TGTGCCAGCAGGATTGCGGAGAACACCGGGGAGCTGTTTTTT. Translated: CASRIAENTGELFF.

The CDR3 DNA sequence: TGTGCCAGCAGCTTACTAGGCAGGGGGCGAGGCTACACCTTC. It codes for CASSLLGRGRGYTF. The chain is built from TRBV6-5 and TRBJ1-2; 8 nucleotides align to TRBD1. From germline, CDR1 is MNHEY and CDR2 SVGAGI. J was trimmed by 8 bases and V by 6 bases; bases with no gene match: 11. This CDR3 region has 14 residues.

This chain joins TRBV29-1 and TRBJ2-1; 9 bases are a match to TRBD2. The V and J ends lost 7 bases and 2 bases, in that order; junction bases with no gene match: 9. This CDR3 has 15 amino acids. Germline assignment: CDR1 SQVTM and CDR2 ANQGSEA. The chain's CDR3 is CSARPGTSTYNEQFF. In DNA form, the CDR3 reads TGCAGCGCAAGACCCGGGACTAGCACCTACAATGAGCAGTTCTTC.

V is TRBV19 and J is TRBJ2-2; possibly TRBD2 for D (6 bases). Germline-derived CDR1 and CDR2 are LNHDA and SQIVND (reference sequence). Trimming removed 7 bases at V and 6 bases at J, with 18 bases between. This CDR3 has 15 amino acids. For the CDR3, the DNA is TGTGCCAGTAAAAGTTCCGGGGGTTGGGCCGGGGAGCTGTTTTTT. Its translation is CASKSSGGWAGELFF.

The V call is TRBV10-3, the J call TRBJ2-1; D might be TRBD2 (5 bases). The CDR3 totals 14 residues. Per germline, CDR1 ENHRY and CDR2 SYGVKD. Deletions cut 3 bases from V and 9 bases from J, with 15 bases between. CDR3 sequence: CAISENQVAGEQFF. CDR3 bases: TGTGCCATCAGTGAAAACCAAGTCGCGGGTGAGCAGTTCTTC.

The chain employs TRBV5-5 and TRBJ2-4, with 7 nucleotides matching TRBD1. After removal of 1 base from V and 7 bases from J, the junction contained 11 bases not matched to a gene. The CDR3 has 16 amino acids. CDR1 and CDR2 from the germline V gene are SGHKS and YYEKEE (reference sequence). The CDR3 nucleotides are TGTGCCAGCAGCTTGTCCTTACGGACAGGCCTTAACATTCAGTACTTC. Protein sequence: CASSLSLRTGLNIQYF.

V usage is TRBV10-3 and J usage is TRBJ2-7; 7 bases agree with TRBD1. Germline assignment: CDR1 ENHRY and CDR2 SYGVKD. The junction had 8 bases not matched to a gene; V was cut back by 10 bases and J by 5 bases. CDR3 length: 12 residues. The CDR3 nucleotides read TGTGCCACCAATGCCAGGGGGAACGAGCAGTACTTC. Translation gives CATNARGNEQYF.